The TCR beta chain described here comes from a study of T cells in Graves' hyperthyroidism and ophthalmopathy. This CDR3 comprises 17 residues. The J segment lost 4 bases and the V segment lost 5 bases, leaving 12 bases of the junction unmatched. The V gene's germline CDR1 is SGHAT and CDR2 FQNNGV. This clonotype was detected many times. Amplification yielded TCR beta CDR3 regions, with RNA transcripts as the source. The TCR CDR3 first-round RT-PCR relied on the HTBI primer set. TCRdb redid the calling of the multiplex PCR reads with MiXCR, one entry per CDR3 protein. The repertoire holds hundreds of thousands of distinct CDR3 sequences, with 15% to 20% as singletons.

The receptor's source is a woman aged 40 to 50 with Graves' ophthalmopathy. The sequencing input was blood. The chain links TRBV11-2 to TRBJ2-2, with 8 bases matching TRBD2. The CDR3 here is CASSHYGGAWGTGELFF. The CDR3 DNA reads TGTGCCAGCAGCCATTACGGGGGGGCCTGGGGCACCGGGGAGCTGTTTTTT.